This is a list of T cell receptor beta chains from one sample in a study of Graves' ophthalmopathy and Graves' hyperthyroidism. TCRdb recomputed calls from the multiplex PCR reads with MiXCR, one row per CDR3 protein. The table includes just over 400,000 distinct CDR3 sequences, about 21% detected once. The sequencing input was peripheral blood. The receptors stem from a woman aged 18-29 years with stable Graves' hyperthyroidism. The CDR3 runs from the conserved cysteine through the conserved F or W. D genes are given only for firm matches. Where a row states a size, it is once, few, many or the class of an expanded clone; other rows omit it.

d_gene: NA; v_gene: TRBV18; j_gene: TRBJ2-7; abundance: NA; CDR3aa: CASSLQTVSYEQYF; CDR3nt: TGTGCCAGCTCACTGCAGACTGTCTCCTACGAGCAGTACTTC
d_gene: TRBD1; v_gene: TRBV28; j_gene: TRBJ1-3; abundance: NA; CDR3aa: CASSPPAYRGQGNTIYF; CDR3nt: TGTGCCAGCAGTCCCCCAGCGTACAGGGGGCAAGGAAACACCATATATTTT
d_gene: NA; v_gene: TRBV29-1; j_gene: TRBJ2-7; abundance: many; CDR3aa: CSALEYDPHSSYEQYF; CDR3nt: TGCAGCGCCCTCGAGTATGACCCTCATAGCTCCTACGAGCAGTACTTC
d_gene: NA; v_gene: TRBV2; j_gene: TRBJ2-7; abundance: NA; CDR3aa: CASSVRWEFYEQYF; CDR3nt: TGTGCCAGCAGTGTAAGGTGGGAGTTCTACGAGCAGTACTTC
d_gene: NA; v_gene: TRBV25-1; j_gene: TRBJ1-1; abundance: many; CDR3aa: CASSRRWGFEAFF; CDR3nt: TGTGCCAGCAGTCGGCGATGGGGATTCGAAGCTTTCTTT
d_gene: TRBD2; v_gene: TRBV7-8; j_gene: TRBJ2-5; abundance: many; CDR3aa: CASRTLAGGRKETQYF; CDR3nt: TGTGCCAGCAGAACACTAGCGGGGGGGCGCAAAGAGACCCAGTACTTC
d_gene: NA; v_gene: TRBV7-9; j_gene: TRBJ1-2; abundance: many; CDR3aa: CASSTHSGTGYTF; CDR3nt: TGTGCCAGCAGCACCCATTCAGGGACTGGCTACACCTTC
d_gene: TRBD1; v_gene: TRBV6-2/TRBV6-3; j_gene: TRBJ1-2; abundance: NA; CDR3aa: CASSYSLKTRDRGLGYTF; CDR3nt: TGTGCCAGCAGTTACTCGCTAAAAACCCGGGACAGGGGGCTTGGCTACACCTTC
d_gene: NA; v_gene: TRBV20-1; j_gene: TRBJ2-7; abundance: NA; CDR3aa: CSARDSSGTTYEQYF; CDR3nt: TGCAGTGCTAGAGATTCTTCGGGAACGACGTACGAGCAGTACTTC
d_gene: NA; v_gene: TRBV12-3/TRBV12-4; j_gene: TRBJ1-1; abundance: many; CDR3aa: CASSLGGLGSWTEAFF; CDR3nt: TGTGCCAGCAGTTTGGGGGGGCTAGGGAGTTGGACTGAAGCTTTCTTT
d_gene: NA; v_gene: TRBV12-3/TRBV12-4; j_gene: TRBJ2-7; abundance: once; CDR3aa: CASSYTRYEQYF; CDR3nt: TGTGCCAGCAGTTATACTCGCTACGAGCAGTACTTC
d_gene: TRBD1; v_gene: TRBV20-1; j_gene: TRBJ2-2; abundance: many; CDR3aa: CSARDSWAGGHTGELFF; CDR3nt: TGCAGTGCTAGAGATAGTTGGGCAGGGGGCCACACCGGGGAGCTGTTTTTT
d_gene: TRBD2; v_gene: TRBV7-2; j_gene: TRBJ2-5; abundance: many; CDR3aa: CASSPPVLARGETQYF; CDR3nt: TGTGCCAGCAGCCCTCCCGTACTAGCGAGAGGAGAGACCCAGTACTTC
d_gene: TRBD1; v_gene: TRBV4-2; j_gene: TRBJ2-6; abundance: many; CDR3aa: CASSPQGGGSGANVLTF; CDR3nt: TGTGCCAGCAGCCCACAGGGGGGCGGCTCTGGGGCCAACGTCCTGACTTTC
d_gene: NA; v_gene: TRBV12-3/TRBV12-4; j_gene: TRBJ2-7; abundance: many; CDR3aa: CASSFRSYEQYF; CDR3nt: TGTGCCAGCAGTTTTCGTTCCTACGAGCAGTACTTC
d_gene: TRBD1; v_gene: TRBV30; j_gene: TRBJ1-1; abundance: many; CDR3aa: CAWGQGRGTEAFF; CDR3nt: TGTGCCTGGGGACAGGGCCGGGGGACTGAAGCTTTCTTT
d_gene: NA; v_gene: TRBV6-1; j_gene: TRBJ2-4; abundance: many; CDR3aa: CASIDLAKNIQYF; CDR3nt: TGTGCCAGCATTGACCTAGCCAAAAACATTCAGTACTTC
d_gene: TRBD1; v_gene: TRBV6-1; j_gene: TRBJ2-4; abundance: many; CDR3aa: CASSPGTGLTAKNIQYF; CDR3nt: TGTGCCAGCAGTCCCGGGACAGGGCTTACGGCCAAAAACATTCAGTACTTC
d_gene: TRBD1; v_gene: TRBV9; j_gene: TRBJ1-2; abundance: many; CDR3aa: CASSVRGYGYTF; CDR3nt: TGTGCCAGCAGCGTCAGGGGGTATGGCTACACCTTC
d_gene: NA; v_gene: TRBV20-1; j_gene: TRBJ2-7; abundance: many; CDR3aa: CSARDRAASYEQYF; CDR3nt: TGCAGTGCTAGAGATAGAGCGGCCTCCTACGAGCAGTACTTC
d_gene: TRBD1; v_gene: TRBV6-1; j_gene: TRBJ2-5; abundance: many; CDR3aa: CASTGQGRETQYF; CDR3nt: TGTGCCAGCACCGGACAGGGACGAGAGACCCAGTACTTC
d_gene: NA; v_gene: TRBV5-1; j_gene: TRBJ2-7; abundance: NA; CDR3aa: CASSFGQGSHEQYF; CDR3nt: TGCGCCAGCAGCTTTGGGCAGGGGTCCCACGAGCAGTACTTC
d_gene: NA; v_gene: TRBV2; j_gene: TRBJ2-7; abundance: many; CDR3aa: CASSLIQGRTYEQYF; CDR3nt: TGTGCCAGCAGTCTCATCCAGGGTAGAACCTACGAGCAGTACTTC
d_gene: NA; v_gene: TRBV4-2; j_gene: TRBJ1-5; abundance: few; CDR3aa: CASSQGPLGGGYSNQPQHF; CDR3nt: TGTGCCAGCAGCCAAGGACCCCTGGGGGGAGGTTATAGCAATCAGCCCCAGCATTTT
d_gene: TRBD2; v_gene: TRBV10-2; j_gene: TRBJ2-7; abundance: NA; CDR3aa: CTSKAGTSSLQYF; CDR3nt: TGCACCAGCAAGGCCGGGACTAGCTCTTTACAGTACTTC
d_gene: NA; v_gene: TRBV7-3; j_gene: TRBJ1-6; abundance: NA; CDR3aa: CASSFRQSRSSYNSPLHF; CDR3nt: TGTGCCAGCAGCTTCCGACAGTCAAGGAGCTCCTATAATTCACCCCTCCACTTT
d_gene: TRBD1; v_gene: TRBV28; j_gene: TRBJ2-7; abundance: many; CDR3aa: CASSPQGADYEQYF; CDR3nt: TGTGCCAGCAGTCCACAGGGGGCCGACTACGAGCAGTACTTC
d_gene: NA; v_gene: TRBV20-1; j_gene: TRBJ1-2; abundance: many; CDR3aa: CSATKGHTNYGYTF; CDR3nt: TGCAGTGCTACTAAGGGACACACCAACTATGGCTACACCTTC
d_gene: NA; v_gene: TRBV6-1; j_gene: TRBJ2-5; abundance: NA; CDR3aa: CASTGFRETQYF; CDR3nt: TGTGCCAGCACGGGGTTCCGAGAGACCCAGTACTTC
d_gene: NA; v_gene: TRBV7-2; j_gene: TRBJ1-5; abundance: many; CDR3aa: CASSLAGRQPQHF; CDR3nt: TGTGCCAGCAGCTTAGCGGGACGACAGCCCCAGCATTTT
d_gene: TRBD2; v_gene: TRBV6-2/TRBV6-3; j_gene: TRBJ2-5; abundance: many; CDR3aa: CASTVYGGRSAETQYF; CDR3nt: TGTGCCAGCACGGTCTACGGCGGGAGGAGCGCGGAGACCCAGTACTTC
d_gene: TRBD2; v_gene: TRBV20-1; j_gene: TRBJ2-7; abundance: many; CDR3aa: CSAAGTSASYEQYF; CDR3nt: TGCAGTGCCGCCGGGACTAGCGCTTCCTACGAGCAGTACTTC
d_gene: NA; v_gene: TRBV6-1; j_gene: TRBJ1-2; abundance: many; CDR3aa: CASSDRASKGYTF; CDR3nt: TGTGCCAGCAGTGACAGGGCCTCGAAAGGCTACACCTTC
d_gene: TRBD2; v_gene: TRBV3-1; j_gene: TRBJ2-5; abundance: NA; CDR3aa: CASSTPRLAGEETQYF; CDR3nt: TGTGCCAGCAGCACCCCCCGACTAGCGGGAGAAGAGACCCAGTACTTC
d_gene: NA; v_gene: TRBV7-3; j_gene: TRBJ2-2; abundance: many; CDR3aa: CASRRNTGELFF; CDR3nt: TGTGCCAGCAGGAGGAACACCGGGGAGCTGTTTTTT